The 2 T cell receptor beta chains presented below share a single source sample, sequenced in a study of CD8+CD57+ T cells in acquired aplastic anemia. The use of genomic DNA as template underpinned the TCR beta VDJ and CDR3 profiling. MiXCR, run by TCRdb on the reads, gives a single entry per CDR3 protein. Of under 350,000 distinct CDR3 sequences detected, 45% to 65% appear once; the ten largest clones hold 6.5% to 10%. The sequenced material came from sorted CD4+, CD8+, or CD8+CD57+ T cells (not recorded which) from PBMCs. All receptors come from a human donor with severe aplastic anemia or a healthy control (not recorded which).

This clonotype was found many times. The CDR3 region has the DNA TGTGCCAGCAGTTTTGGAGGGTTTGTTGGCAAAAACATTCAGTACTTC. It is translated as CASSFGGFVGKNIQYF. The gene calls are TRBV12-3 or TRBV12-4 and TRBJ2-4; D may be TRBD2 (6 bases). The germline V and J ends were trimmed by 3 bases and 3 bases, with 15 bases remaining between them. The CDR3 spans 16 residues.

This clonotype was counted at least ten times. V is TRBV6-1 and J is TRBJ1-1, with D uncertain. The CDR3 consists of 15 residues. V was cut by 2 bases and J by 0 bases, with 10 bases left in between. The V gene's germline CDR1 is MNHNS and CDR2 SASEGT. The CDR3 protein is CASSEIEDMNTEAFF. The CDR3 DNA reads TGTGCCAGCAGTGAAATTGAAGACATGAACACTGAAGCTTTCTTT.